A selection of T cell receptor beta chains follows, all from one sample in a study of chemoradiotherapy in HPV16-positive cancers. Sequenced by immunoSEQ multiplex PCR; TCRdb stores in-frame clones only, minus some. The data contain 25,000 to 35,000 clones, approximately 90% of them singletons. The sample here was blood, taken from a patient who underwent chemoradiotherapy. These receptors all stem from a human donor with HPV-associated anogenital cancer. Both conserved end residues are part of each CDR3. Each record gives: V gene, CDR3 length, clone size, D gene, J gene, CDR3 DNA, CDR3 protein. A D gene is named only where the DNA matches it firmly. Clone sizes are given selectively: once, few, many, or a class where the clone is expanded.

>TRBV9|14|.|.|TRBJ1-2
TGTGCCAGCAGCGTAGGACGAGTGGGCTATGGCTACACCTTC
CASSVGRVGYGYTF
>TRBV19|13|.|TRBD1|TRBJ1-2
TGTGCCAGTAGTACAACCGGGACAGATGGCTACACCTTC
CASSTTGTDGYTF
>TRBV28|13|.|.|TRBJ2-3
TGTGCCAGCGGTGCAGGGGACACAGATACGCAGTATTTT
CASGAGDTDTQYF
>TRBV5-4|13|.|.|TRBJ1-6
TGTGCCAGCAGCCTAGACAGGTATTCACCCCTCCACTTT
CASSLDRYSPLHF
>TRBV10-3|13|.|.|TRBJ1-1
TGTGCCATCAGGGACGGCCTAGGGACTGAAGCTTTCTTT
CAIRDGLGTEAFF
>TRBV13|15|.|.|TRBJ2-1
TGTGCCAGCAGCTTAGCCGTGGGGCCCGGGGGAGAGCAGTTCTTC
CASSLAVGPGGEQFF
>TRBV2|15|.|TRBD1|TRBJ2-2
TGTGCCAGCAGACCCCGGACAGGGGCTACCGGGGAGCTGTTTTTT
CASRPRTGATGELFF
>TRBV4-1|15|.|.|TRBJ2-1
TGCGCCAGCAGCCAAGAGGAGGGAAGGTACAATGAGCAGTTCTTC
CASSQEEGRYNEQFF
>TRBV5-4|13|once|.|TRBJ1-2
TGTGCCAGCAGCTTGGTACAGGGATCTGGCTACACCTTC
CASSLVQGSGYTF
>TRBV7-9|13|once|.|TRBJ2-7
TGTGCCAGCAGCCTATTCCCGGGCCGCGAGCAGTACTTC
CASSLFPGREQYF
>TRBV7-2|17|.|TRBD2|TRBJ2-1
TGTGCCAGCAGCCACCTGAGACTAGCGGGAGGGGGAAATGAGCAGTTCTTC
CASSHLRLAGGGNEQFF
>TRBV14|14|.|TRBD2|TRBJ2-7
TGTGCCAGCAGCCAAGCTGGGAGGGGCCTTTGGCAGTACTTC
CASSQAGRGLWQYF
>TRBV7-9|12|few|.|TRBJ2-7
TGTGCCAGCAGCTTAGCTGGGTCCTCGAGGCACTTC
CASSLAGSSRHF
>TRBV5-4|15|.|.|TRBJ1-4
TGTGCCAGCAGCTTGGGGTTCGCCTCAAGTGAAAAACTGTTTTTT
CASSLGFASSEKLFF
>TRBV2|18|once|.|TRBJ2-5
TGTGCCAGCAGTAGGGATATGGGGAGGCAGCAGCTCCAAGAGACCCAGTACTTC
CASSRDMGRQQLQETQYF
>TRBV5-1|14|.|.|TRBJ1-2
TGCGCCAGCAGCTTGGAGGCAGGGCGGGCTGGCTACACCTTC
CASSLEAGRAGYTF
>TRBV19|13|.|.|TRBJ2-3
TGTGCCAGTAGCCTACAGGGACCCGATACGCAGTATTTT
CASSLQGPDTQYF
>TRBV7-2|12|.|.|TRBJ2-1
TGTGCCAGCAGCTTAGAGGGGGGGGCCTGGTTCTTC
CASSLEGGAWFF
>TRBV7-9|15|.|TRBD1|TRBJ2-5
TGTGCCAGCAGCTCCTTGGACAGGTCTTCAAGGGCCGAGTACTTC
CASSSLDRSSRAEYF
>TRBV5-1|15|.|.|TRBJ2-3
TGCGCCAGCAGCGACGGGACTCACCTCACAGATACGCAGTATTTT
CASSDGTHLTDTQYF
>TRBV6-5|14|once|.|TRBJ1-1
TGTGCCAGCAGGCGGGGCGCGGGGAAGACTGAAGCTTTCTTT
CASRRGAGKTEAFF
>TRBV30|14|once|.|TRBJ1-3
TGTGCCTGGACACGACTAATCTCTGGAAACACCATATATTTT
CAWTRLISGNTIYF
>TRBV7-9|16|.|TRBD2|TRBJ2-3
TGTGCCAGCAGCTCTAGCGGGGGGGAAAGCACAGATACGCAGTATTTT
CASSSSGGESTDTQYF
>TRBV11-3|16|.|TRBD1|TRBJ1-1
TGTGCCAGCATCAAACTTGGGACAGGGGGCGCTGGAGAAGCTTTCTTT
CASIKLGTGGAGEAFF
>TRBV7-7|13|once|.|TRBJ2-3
TGTGCTAGCAGCTTAGCGATCACAGATACGCAGTATTTT
CASSLAITDTQYF
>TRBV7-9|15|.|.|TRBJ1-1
TGTGCCAGCAGCTACGTAGGGGTGGGGAACACTGAAGCTTTCTTT
CASSYVGVGNTEAFF